A single sample gave rise to the 17 T cell receptor beta chains below, sequenced in a study of resident and recirculating memory T cells in vitiligo. Using immunoSEQ multiplex PCR, the repertoire was profiled, and TCRdb retains in-frame clones only, with some absent. This sample has more than 65,000 clones; approximately 90% occur once, and the top ten carry over 4.5%. Sequenced sample: blood. These receptors originate from a male donor with vitiligo.

This chain joins TRBV5-8 and TRBJ2-7; 7 bases fit TRBD1. Germline values: CDR1 SGHTS, CDR2 YDEGEE. J lost 3 bases, V lost 4 bases, and 4 bases had no gene match. The CDR3 covers 13 residues. DNA of the CDR3: TGTGCCAGCAGCGGTGGGACAGACTACGAGCAGTACTTC. Translating gives CASSGGTDYEQYF.

The J gene is TRBJ1-3, the V gene TRBV27; perhaps TRBD1 as D (5 bases). Trimming removed 2 bases from V and 0 bases from J, with 20 bases in between. The CDR3 runs 19 residues. Germline V gives CDR1 MNHEY, CDR2 SMNVEV (reference sequence). The CDR3 DNA reads TGTGCCAGCAGTTTAAGGGCAGTATCTCAGGGCCTCTCTGGAAACACCATATATTTT. Translation: CASSLRAVSQGLSGNTIYF.

V is TRBV11-3 and J is TRBJ2-2; 10 nucleotides line up with TRBD2. The CDR3 runs to 16 residues. The germline V gene has CDR1 SGHNT and CDR2 YENEEA. V was clipped by 5 bases and J by 1 base; unmatched bases: 4. The CDR3 coding sequence is TGTGCCAGCAGCCCTTGGACTAGCGGGAACACCGGGGAGCTGTTTTTT. Encoded protein: CASSPWTSGNTGELFF.

CDR3 nucleotide sequence: TGTGCCAGCTCGTTTCTGGGGGGAGTCAAACTGTTTTTT. It codes for CASSFLGGVKLFF. The genes are TRBV6-5 and TRBJ1-4, with D possibly matching TRBD1 (5 bases). CDR3 length: 13 amino acids. The V gene's germline CDR1 is MNHEY and CDR2 SVGAGI. Trimming cost V 8 bases and J 11 bases, with 18 bases left between them.

This chain links TRBV19 with TRBJ2-7; D call uncertain. The CDR3 is 13 residues long. Germline CDR1 is LNHDA and CDR2 is SQIVND (reference sequence). V was trimmed by 1 base and J by 4 bases, leaving 8 bases between them. For the CDR3, the DNA is TGTGCCAGTAGTATAGCTCCAGTTTACGAGCAGTACTTC. It is translated as CASSIAPVYEQYF.

This chain uses TRBV9 with TRBJ2-6; 7 nucleotides align to TRBD1. Unmatched junction bases numbered 6, after V lost 0 bases and J lost 0 bases. This CDR3 is 18 amino acids long. Germline V gene sequence: CDR1 SGDLS, CDR2 YYNGEE. Written as DNA, the CDR3 is TGTGCCAGCAGCGTAGGGGTAGGGGGCCGCTCTGGGGCCAACGTCCTGACTTTC. Translating it yields CASSVGVGGRSGANVLTF.

J is TRBJ1-2 and V is TRBV21-1; the DNA was not used to check the table's D call, TRBD1. TRBV21-1 is a listed pseudogene. The CDR3 spans 15 residues. Written as DNA, the CDR3 is TGTGCCAGCAGCCAGGACAGGGCCTCTAACTATGGCTACACCTTC. This translates into CASSQDRASNYGYTF.

This chain joins TRBV6-1 and TRBJ1-2; TRBD1 aligns across 7 bases. V shed 4 bases, J shed 6 bases, and the junction held 14 bases outside the gene matches. The germline gives CDR1 MNHNS, CDR2 SASEGT. This CDR3 has 16 residues. This CDR3 is CASSAIRTGPSDGYTF. CDR3 nucleotide sequence: TGTGCCAGCAGTGCCATTAGGACAGGCCCCTCGGATGGCTACACCTTC.

CDR3 sequence (DNA): TGCGCCAGCAGCCAAAGCCCCCCCGGACCTGAGTTACTAGTCACTGAAGCTTTCTTT. Amino acids: CASSQSPPGPELLVTEAFF. The J gene is TRBJ1-1, the V gene TRBV4-3, with D uncertain. Germline lookup yields CDR1 LGHNA and CDR2 YSLEER. The CDR3 has 19 residues. V lost 2 bases to trimming and J lost 4 bases, with 26 bases between them.

The rearrangement uses TRBV27 and TRBJ2-7; D might be TRBD2 (6 bases). The CDR3 totals 16 residues. The ends were cut back, 2 bases at V and 2 bases at J, with 16 bases in the middle. Germline assignment: CDR1 MNHEY and CDR2 SMNVEV (reference sequence). The CDR3 loop is CASSLARSGDPYEQYF. CDR3 sequence (DNA): TGTGCCAGCAGTTTAGCACGTTCGGGGGACCCCTACGAGCAGTACTTC.

DNA of the CDR3: TGTGCCAGCAGTTATGGAAGGGGCGGCAATCAGCCCCAGCATTTT. It specifies CASSYGRGGNQPQHF. The chain has TRBV27 and TRBJ1-5, with TRBD1 as a possible D gene (5 bases). CDR3 length: 15 residues. Trimming left V 4 bases short and J 2 bases short, with 12 bases between. In germline, CDR1 is MNHEY, CDR2 SMNVEV (reference sequence).

This clone was found a few times. CDR3 sequence (DNA): TGTGCCAGCAGCCAGACAGGTGGGAACACTGAAGCTTTCTTT. This sequence encodes CASSQTGGNTEAFF. The rearrangement uses TRBV7-2 and TRBJ1-1, with D maybe TRBD1 (6 bases). CDR3 length equals 14 residues. From germline, CDR1 is SGHTA and CDR2 FQGNSA. V gave up 5 bases and J gave up 1 base, with 11 bases separating them.

V usage is TRBV6-1 and J usage is TRBJ1-1, with TRBD1 matching 9 bases. V trimming: 6 bases; J trimming: 5 bases; junction bases outside the gene matches: 4. The CDR3 is made up of 13 amino acids. Germline CDR1 is MNHNS and CDR2 is SASEGT. CDR3 sequence (DNA): TGTGCCAGCAGGGGACAGGGTTTGACTGAAGCTTTCTTT. Translation gives CASRGQGLTEAFF.

V usage is TRBV7-6 and J usage is TRBJ2-3; 8 nucleotides align to TRBD1. The V segment lost 1 base and the J segment 2 bases; nucleotides outside the gene matches: 2. This CDR3 contains 15 residues. CDR1 is SGHVS and CDR2 is FNYEAQ in the germline V gene. CDR3 protein: CASSLGTGHTDTQYF. CDR3 nucleotide sequence: TGTGCCAGCAGCTTAGGGACAGGGCACACAGATACGCAGTATTTT. The whole variable domain, filled in from reference TRBV7-6 and TRBJ2-3, reads GAGVSQSPRYKVTKRGQDVALRCDPISGHVSLYWYRQALGQGPEFLTYFNYEAQQDKSGLPNDRFSAERPEGSISTLTIQRTEQRDSAMYRCASSLGTGHTDTQYFGPGTRLTVL.

The chain combines TRBV11-2 with TRBJ1-5, with a possible D match to TRBD1 (5 bases). This CDR3 spans 14 amino acids. Trimming removed 0 bases at V and 6 bases at J, with 9 bases between. Germline values: CDR1 SGHAT, CDR2 FQNNGV. In nucleotides, the CDR3 is TGTGCCAGCAGCTTAGAGGGGGGAGGTCAGCCCCAGCATTTT. Amino acids: CASSLEGGGQPQHF. Looking up the rest from reference TRBV11-2 and TRBJ1-5 gives the full variable domain: EAGVAQSPRYKIIEKRQSVAFWCNPISGHATLYWYQQILGQGPKLLIQFQNNGVVDDSQLPKDRFSAERLKGVDSTLKIQPAKLEDSAVYLCASSLEGGGQPQHFGDGTRLSIL.

This chain joins TRBV4-1 and TRBJ2-5; 7 bases line up with TRBD1. Germline assignment: CDR1 MGHRA and CDR2 YSYEKL. V was pared by 5 bases and J by 5 bases, with 17 bases of the junction left unmatched. The CDR3 spans 17 residues. The CDR3: CASSYFAEGGRGETQYF. CDR3 nucleotide sequence: TGCGCCAGCAGCTACTTTGCTGAAGGGGGCCGGGGTGAGACCCAGTACTTC.

This chain uses TRBV4-1 with TRBJ2-2; 10 bases agree with TRBD1. V lost 2 bases to trimming and J lost 8 bases; unmatched junction nucleotides: 8. The CDR3 sequence is 16 residues long. Germline assignment: CDR1 MGHRA and CDR2 YSYEKL. CDR3 residues: CASSQHWTGGTGELFF. CDR3 nucleotides: TGCGCCAGCAGCCAACATTGGACAGGGGGGACTGGGGAGCTGTTTTTT.